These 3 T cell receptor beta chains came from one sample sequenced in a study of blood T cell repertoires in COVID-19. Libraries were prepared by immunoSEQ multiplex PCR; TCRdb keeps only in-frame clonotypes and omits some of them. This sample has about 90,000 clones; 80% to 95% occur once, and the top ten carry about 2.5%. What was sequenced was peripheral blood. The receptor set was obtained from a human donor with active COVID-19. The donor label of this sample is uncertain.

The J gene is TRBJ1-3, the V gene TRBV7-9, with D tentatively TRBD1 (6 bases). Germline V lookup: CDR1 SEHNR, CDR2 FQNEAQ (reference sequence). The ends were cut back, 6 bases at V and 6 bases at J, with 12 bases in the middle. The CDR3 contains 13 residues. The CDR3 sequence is CASRQRDTNTIYF. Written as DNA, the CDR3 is TGTGCCAGCAGACAAAGGGACACAAACACCATATATTTT.

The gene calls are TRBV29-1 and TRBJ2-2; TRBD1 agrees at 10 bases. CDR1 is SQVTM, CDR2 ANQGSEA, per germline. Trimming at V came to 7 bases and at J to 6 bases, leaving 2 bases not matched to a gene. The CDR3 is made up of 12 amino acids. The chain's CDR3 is CSGGTGAGELFF. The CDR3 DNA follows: TGCAGCGGAGGGACAGGGGCCGGGGAGCTGTTTTTT.

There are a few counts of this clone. The chain's CDR3 is CASSQDYTDTQYF. Here the CDR3 DNA reads TGTGCCAGCAGCCAAGATTATACAGATACGCAGTATTTT. The chain uses TRBV4-2 and TRBJ2-3, with unresolved D. The CDR3 consists of 13 residues. The ends were cut back, 0 bases at V and 3 bases at J, with 4 bases in the middle. Germline loops: CDR1 LGHNA, CDR2 YNFKEQ.